This TCR beta chain derives from a study of vaccination effects on CD4 cells after COVID-19 (dated by TCRdb to the early 2020s). With respect to the entire study: Each participant received two doses of an mRNA SARS-CoV-2 vaccine, either BNT162b2 or mRNA-1273. The Oncomine TCR Beta short-read assay on an Illumina iSeq 100 was used to sequence cultures from other donors in the study. In both COVID-19 convalescent patients and infection-naive vaccine recipients, the study compared SARS-CoV-2 spike-specific CD4+ TCR repertoires from before mRNA vaccination with those from after it. A total of 9 to 11 COVID-19 convalescent patients and several SARS-CoV-2-naive healthy vaccine recipients were included in the full study. Broad study findings and their caveats: Clones induced by infection and clones induced by vaccination both contracted markedly at late timepoints after vaccination, which fits with T cell responses waning over time. Only a small number of convalescent patients were included, and no early post-infection timepoints were available, which limited the study. Among healthy vaccine recipients, nearly all vaccine-induced clones were SARS-CoV-2 mono-reactive, and only 1 of 255 was cross-reactive with common cold coronaviruses.

To identify antigen-specific CD4+ T cell clonotypes by their expansion, the ViraFEST assay first stimulated PBMC with viral peptide pools and then applied TCR sequencing. After around ten days of culture, CD4+ T cells were isolated with the EasySep CD4+ T cell isolation kit. The absence of prior SARS-CoV-2 infection in healthy vaccine recipients was confirmed by negative nucleocapsid antibodies before and after vaccination. A few million PBMC per well were cultured with 10 ug/ml peptides in IMDM containing approximately 4.7% human AB serum, roughly 10 IU/ml IL-2 and gentamicin. On days 3 and 7, half of the culture medium was replaced with fresh IL-2-containing medium. Unless noted otherwise, every peptide stimulation condition was grown in triplicate wells. PBMC were separated from whole blood using Ficoll-Paque Plus gradient centrifugation and were then either cryopreserved at -140C or used fresh. Overlapping peptide pools spanned the spike proteins of SARS-CoV-2 and the common cold coronaviruses HCoV-NL63, HCoV-OC43 and HCoV-229E. The QIAamp micro DNA kit was used to extract genomic DNA from the cultured CD4+ T cells.

Of note for this clone: Its recognized antigen is unknown. No much larger clonotype is one base removed from it; base qualities were not supplied.

The CDR1 and CDR2 encoded by the germline V gene are SGHTA and FQGNSA. From the cysteine up to the phenylalanine, the CDR3 has a length of 14 residues. Kept here is only the CDR3 DNA, which spans 42 bases and is read in frame from base 1. V is pared back by 8 bases and J by 0 bases, with 10 bases lying between the germline termini. Receptor libraries were prepared by the immunoSEQ multiplex PCR assay. DNA from the cultured, isolated CD4+ T cells was subjected to TCR beta CDR3 sequencing. In the authors' own workflow: The analysis removed non-productive TCR sequences, trimmed reads to the CDR3 region, and retained only CDR3s that were 7 or more amino acids long. Antigen-specific clonotypes were identified using the MANAFEST web app by comparison of expansion in peptide wells against reference cultures. To count as positive, a clone had to show expansion at FDR<0.05 compared with the reference and with all other wells, an odds ratio above 5, and a frequency above 0.1% in two replicate wells. A clonotype was called cross-reactive if it was significantly expanded both in SARS-CoV-2 spike wells and in at least one common cold coronavirus spike condition. CDR3 similarity was assessed by Levenshtein distance with the stringdist R package, and unrooted trees were built with ape in R 3.6.1. As stored in TCRdb, this immuneACCESS dataset retains in-frame rearrangements with V and J assigned. A fraction of the clones does not appear; measured against another copy, unresolved V genes explain less than half of the discrepancy, and the remainder lacks a known reason. That table furnishes V, J and clone size, whereas the DNA furnished D and trimming. For this sample the table gives fewer than 65,000 clones, of which roughly 79% were detected only once. The leading ten clones occupy about 2.7% of the sample.

The chain links TRBV7-2 with TRBJ2-2; the D gene identity is not certain. Sequenced material: CD4+ T cells from PBMCs cultured with HCoV-229E spike peptides, taken before COVID-19 vaccination. The cell subset or site tag for this specimen amounts to: HCoV-229E spike overlapping peptide pool stimulation. The TCR originated in a human donor who received a COVID-19 vaccine. In nucleotides, the sequence is TGTGCCAGCCGATTGACACCGAACACCGGGGAGCTGTTTTTT. Its coded protein is CASRLTPNTGELFF.